Below, 27 T cell receptor beta chains from the same sample are listed, as sequenced in a study of molecular identifiers for immune sequencing clone quantification. TCRdb fed the PCR reads into MiXCR, producing one record per CDR3 protein. The sample has about 640,000 distinct CDR3 sequences; about 20% are singletons. Sequenced: naive CD8+ T cells from blood, with Jurkat cell RNA spiked in. Indicated subset: FACS-sorted CD8+CD4-CCR7+CD45RA+ naive T cells. The receptors were gathered from a human donor in good health. Some libraries in this study had Jurkat cell RNA spiked in.

This clonotype was recorded many times. J is TRBJ2-7 and V is TRBV19; D gene uncertain. The germline CDR1 and CDR2 sequences are LNHDA and SQIVND (reference sequence). This CDR3 comprises 12 residues. Deletions cut 5 bases from V and 4 bases from J, with 9 bases between. The CDR3 DNA reads TGTGCCAGTAGTGGCCAGGAGTACGAGCAGTACTTC. Its protein is CASSGQEYEQYF.

The table lists this clonotype with many counts. V is TRBV30 and J is TRBJ2-7, with 7 positions matching TRBD2. Unmatched junction bases numbered 3, after V lost 5 bases and J lost 2 bases. The CDR3 has 12 residues. Germline V CDR1 and CDR2: GTSNPN, SVGIG (reference sequence). The CDR3: CAWLAEPYEQYF. DNA of the CDR3: TGTGCCTGGCTAGCGGAGCCCTACGAGCAGTACTTC.

Notes on this clonotype: A read error may produce the germline difference seen at one junction end. CDR3 DNA sequence: TGTGCCAGCAGCTTACTGGACAGGGGTTTGTACGGGCAGTACTTC. Residues: CASSLLDRGLYGQYF. V and J are TRBV7-9 and TRBJ2-7; 9 bases are shared with TRBD1. This CDR3 spans 15 amino acids. Looked up from germline, CDR1 is SEHNR and CDR2 is FQNEAQ (reference sequence).

There are many counts of this clonotype. This chain joins TRBV6-5 and TRBJ1-1; D is unclear. CDR3 length equals 13 residues. V lost 6 bases to trimming and J lost 2 bases, with 10 bases between them. Germline assignment: CDR1 MNHEY and CDR2 SVGAGI. The CDR3 here is CASSKDVNTEAFF. The CDR3 DNA is TGTGCCAGCAGCAAAGACGTTAACACTGAAGCTTTCTTT.

This clonotype was counted only a few times. The chain combines TRBV27 with TRBJ2-7; D is perhaps TRBD2 (5 bases). The germline CDR1 and CDR2 sequences are MNHEY and SMNVEV (reference sequence). Trimming stripped 2 bases from V and 5 bases from J, with 19 bases between. The CDR3 runs 16 residues. In DNA form, the CDR3 reads TGTGCCAGCAGTTTAGTGTTGCCTAGCAGTAGCCACGAGCAGTACTTC. It specifies CASSLVLPSSSHEQYF.

This clonotype was counted many times. The V gene is TRBV7-2, the J gene TRBJ2-1; no definite D call. The V end lost 1 base, the J end lost 0 bases, and 7 bases lay between the germline ends. Germline CDR1 reads SGHTA; CDR2 reads FQGNSA. This CDR3 contains 15 residues. The chain's CDR3 is CASSLGGFSYNEQFF. The DNA for the CDR3 is TGTGCCAGCAGCTTAGGTGGGTTCTCCTACAATGAGCAGTTCTTC. The entire variable domain, with the rest obtained from reference TRBV7-2 and TRBJ2-1, is as follows: GAGVSQSPSNKVTEKGKDVELRCDPISGHTALYWYRQSLGQGLEFLIYFQGNSAPDKSGLPSDRFSAERTGGSVSTLTIQRTQQEDSAVYLCASSLGGFSYNEQFFGPGTRLTVL.

In regard to this clonotype: With a much larger clone just one base away, this may be a read error. The gene calls are TRBV27 and TRBJ2-7; D gene uncertain. The CDR3 sequence is 13 residues long. In germline, CDR1 is MNHEY, CDR2 SMNVEV (reference sequence). V gave up 5 bases and J gave up 5 bases, with 13 bases separating them. CDR3 DNA: TGTGCCAGCAGTCTTTCACAGAGGAACGAGCAGTACTTC. Protein: CASSLSQRNEQYF.

In regard to this clonotype: This could be a read error, since a much larger clone is one nucleotide away. It is likely a read error, because the conserved phenylalanine at the end of the CDR3 is missing. This chain uses TRBV6-1 with TRBJ2-1, with D perhaps matching TRBD1 (6 bases). The germline CDR1 and CDR2 sequences are MNHNS and SASEGT. CDR3 size: 14 residues. With 10 bases removed from V and 8 bases from J, the gap between germline ends came to 21 bases. CDR3: CAIARTGLSDEQFS. The DNA for the CDR3 is TGTGCCATAGCCCGAACAGGGTTATCGGATGAGCAGTTCTCC.

The chain recombines TRBV9 with TRBJ2-3, with unresolved D. The CDR3 is 15 residues long. The germline V and J ends were trimmed by 0 bases and 0 bases, with 8 bases remaining between them. CDR1 and CDR2 from the germline V gene are SGDLS and YYNGEE. The CDR3 loop reads CASSVVSSSTDTQYF. The CDR3 nucleotides read TGTGCCAGCAGCGTAGTAAGTTCTAGCACAGATACGCAGTATTTT.

This clonotype was observed a handful of times. The CDR3 bases are TGCAGTGCTAGAGATCAAGAGACGGCCCTCTCCTACGAGCAGTACTTC. It yields the protein CSARDQETALSYEQYF. The chain joins TRBV20-1 to TRBJ2-7; D unresolved. V lost 0 bases and J 0 bases, leaving 15 bases between the germline ends. The CDR3 has 16 residues. CDR1 is DFQATT and CDR2 is SNEGSKA in the germline V gene (reference sequence).

This clonotype showed up many times. This chain links TRBV5-1 with TRBJ1-1; 7 bases match TRBD1. This CDR3 has 14 residues. Per the germline V gene, CDR1 is SGHRS and CDR2 is YFSETQ. V dropped 2 bases and J dropped 2; count of bases not matched to a gene: 3. CDR3 sequence: CASSLGDSNTEAFF. In nucleotides, the CDR3 is TGCGCCAGCAGCTTAGGGGACAGTAACACTGAAGCTTTCTTT. The whole variable domain, remainder taken from reference TRBV5-1 and TRBJ1-1, is KAGVTQTPRYLIKTRGQQVTLSCSPISGHRSVSWYQQTPGQGLQFLFEYFSETQRNKGNFPGRFSGRQFSNSRSEMNVSTLELGDSALYLCASSLGDSNTEAFFGQGTRLTVV.

In this sample, this clonotype turned up many times. The chain combines TRBV29-1 with TRBJ1-1, with no clear D. The CDR3 runs to 10 residues. Germline V gives CDR1 SQVTM, CDR2 ANQGSEA. V was trimmed by 6 bases and J by 7 bases, leaving 9 bases between them. The DNA of the CDR3 is TGCAGCGTCAGCCTTGGTGAAGCTTTCTTT. Its translation is CSVSLGEAFF. Together with reference TRBV29-1 and TRBJ1-1, the CDR3 gives the full variable domain: SAVISQKPSRDICQRGTSLTIQCQVDSQVTMMFWYRQQPGQSLTLIATANQGSEATYESGFVIDKFPISRPNLTFSTLTVSNMSPEDSSIYLCSVSLGEAFFGQGTRLTVV.

The table lists this clonotype with many counts. The chain is built from TRBV19 and TRBJ2-7; D gene ambiguous. Germline V gives CDR1 LNHDA, CDR2 SQIVND (reference sequence). The CDR3 loop spans 13 amino acids. Trimming removed 4 bases at V and 3 bases at J, with 10 bases between. The CDR3 nucleotides are TGTGCCAGTAGTACCGATGCATTCTACGAGCAGTACTTC. Amino acid sequence: CASSTDAFYEQYF.

V is TRBV6-2 or TRBV6-3 and J is TRBJ1-2; no firm D call. The V and J ends lost 0 bases and 4 bases respectively, with 15 bases between them. The CDR3 totals 16 residues. Germline CDR1 reads MNHEY; CDR2 reads SVGEGT. The CDR3 is CASSYSKEMGTYGYTF. The CDR3 nucleotides read TGTGCCAGCAGTTACTCTAAAGAGATGGGAACCTATGGCTACACCTTC.

This clonotype was found a few times. One end of the junction is discordant with germline, which a read error may explain. The chain has TRBV5-3 and TRBJ2-4, with D possibly called TRBD1 or TRBD2 (6 bases each). TRBV5-3 has ORF status, its function being uncertain. CDR3 length: 14 amino acids. CDR3 amino acids: CASSQTGGQNTLYF. CDR3 nucleotides: TGTGCCAGCTCCCAGACTGGGGGGCAGAACACCTTGTACTTT.

This clonotype was seen ten or more times. The rearrangement uses TRBV2 and TRBJ1-5; D is unresolved. The length of the CDR3 is 16 residues. Trimming shortened V by 0 bases and J by 0 bases, and 9 bases separated the two germline ends. In germline, CDR1 is SNHLY, CDR2 FYNNEI. CDR3 sequence: CASSEAGAFSNQPQHF. The CDR3 DNA reads TGTGCCAGCAGTGAAGCAGGAGCCTTTAGCAATCAGCCCCAGCATTTT.

This clonotype was observed at least ten times. The CDR3 nucleotides read TGCAGTGTCCCCTACACGGCTCCGAACACCGGGGAGCTGTTTTTT. Translated, it gives CSVPYTAPNTGELFF. The chain joins TRBV20-1 to TRBJ2-2, with unresolved D. The CDR3 length is 15 residues. The germline CDR1 and CDR2 sequences are DFQATT and SNEGSKA (reference sequence). V lost 7 bases, J lost 0 bases, and 15 bases lay in between.

This clonotype was found many times. The V gene is TRBV12-3 or TRBV12-4, the J gene TRBJ2-3; the D call may be TRBD1 or TRBD2 (5 bases each). The length of the CDR3 is 14 residues. Deletions cut 7 bases from V and 0 bases from J, with 11 bases between. CDR3 nucleotides: TGTGCCAGCAATTCCGGGACCAGCACAGATACGCAGTATTTT. It specifies CASNSGTSTDTQYF.

As concerns this clonotype: A single base separates this from a much larger clone, so it may be a read error. The chain employs TRBV11-3 and TRBJ2-6; the D is unclear. Germline V lookup: CDR1 SGHNT, CDR2 YENEEA. The CDR3 runs 14 residues. The CDR3 coding sequence is TGTGCCCGCAGCCCAACCCCCGAGGCCAACGTCCTGACTTTC. Translating gives CARSPTPEANVLTF. Using reference TRBV11-3 and TRBJ2-6 for the parts outside the CDR3, the full variable domain is EAGVVQSPRYKIIEKKQPVAFWCNPISGHNTLYWYLQNLGQGPELLIRYENEEAVDDSQLPKDRFSAERLKGVDSTLKIQPAELGDSAVYLCARSPTPEANVLTFGAGSRLTVL.

Note on this clonotype: A much larger clone lies one base from this, so it may be a read error. The rearrangement uses TRBV12-3 or TRBV12-4 and TRBJ2-3; D may be TRBD1 (5 bases). The CDR3 spans 16 residues. V shed 5 bases and J shed 0 bases, with 15 bases lying between them. The CDR3 is CASSPRQPFSTDTQYF. The DNA for the CDR3 is TGTGCCAGCAGTCCTAGACAGCCTTTTAGCACAGATACGCAGTATTTT.

This clonotype has ten or more counts. CDR3 nucleotides: TGTGCCAGCAGCAATCACCAAGGGGGCGAGGACACTGAAGCTTTCTTT. Amino acid sequence: CASSNHQGGEDTEAFF. The chain links TRBV7-6 to TRBJ1-1; TRBD1 matches 7 bases. V lost 5 bases, J lost 3 bases, and 12 bases stayed unmatched. The CDR3 length is 16 residues. Germline CDR1 reads SGHVS; CDR2 reads FNYEAQ. Variable domain in full (rest from reference TRBV7-6 and TRBJ1-1): GAGVSQSPRYKVTKRGQDVALRCDPISGHVSLYWYRQALGQGPEFLTYFNYEAQQDKSGLPNDRFSAERPEGSISTLTIQRTEQRDSAMYRCASSNHQGGEDTEAFFGQGTRLTVV.

The sample holds a few counts of this clonotype. The chain combines TRBV2 with TRBJ1-6; the D gene is possibly TRBD1 (5 bases). Germline CDR1 is SNHLY and CDR2 is FYNNEI. The V gene lost 10 bases and the J gene lost 8 bases, with 15 bases spanning the gap. This CDR3 spans 13 amino acids. In DNA form, the CDR3 reads TGTGCCACCCCGGGACCGGGGGATTCACCCCTCCACTTT. The encoded protein is CATPGPGDSPLHF.

Ten or more counts support this clonotype. The rearrangement links TRBV3-1 to TRBJ1-4, with 7 nucleotides matching TRBD1. The CDR3 extends over 15 amino acids. Trimming at V came to 4 bases and at J to 3 bases, leaving 5 bases not matched to a gene. Germline CDR1 LGHDT, CDR2 YNNKEL (reference sequence). Written as DNA, the CDR3 is TGTGCCAGCAGCCCCGGAGGGGGCGCTAATGAAAAACTGTTTTTT. Translation: CASSPGGGANEKLFF.

Ten or more counts support this clonotype. The V and J genes are TRBV27 and TRBJ2-2; no definite D call. The CDR3 is 13 amino acids. The germline CDR1 and CDR2 sequences are MNHEY and SMNVEV (reference sequence). The germline V and J ends were trimmed by 5 bases and 5 bases, with 9 bases remaining between them. CDR3 sequence reads: CASSPKLTGELFF. CDR3 DNA sequence: TGTGCCAGCAGTCCCAAACTTACCGGGGAGCTGTTTTTT.

This clonotype has ten or more counts. The rearrangement links TRBV7-6 to TRBJ2-3; 11 nucleotides agree with TRBD2. The V gene end was trimmed by 5 bases and the J gene end by 5 bases; junction bases not matched to a gene: 9. The CDR3 runs to 16 residues. CDR1 SGHVS and CDR2 FNYEAQ come from the germline V gene. CDR3 DNA sequence: TGTGCCAGCAGCCCCCTACTAGCGGGAGACGGAGATACGCAGTATTTT. It specifies CASSPLLAGDGDTQYF.

This clonotype was seen only a few times. The CDR3 bases are TGTGCCAGCAGCTTAGAACGGGGGGGCCCCTCCTACGAGCAGTACTTC. Translated, it gives CASSLERGGPSYEQYF. The V call is TRBV11-2, the J call TRBJ2-7; 8 nucleotides align to TRBD2. J lost 0 bases, V lost 0 bases, and 4 bases had no gene match. Germline V gene sequence: CDR1 SGHAT, CDR2 FQNNGV. The CDR3 sequence is 16 residues long.

In the case of this clonotype: Since a much larger clone is just one base distant, this may be a read error. The chain combines TRBV10-3 with TRBJ1-2; D remains ambiguous. Per the germline V gene, CDR1 is ENHRY and CDR2 is SYGVKD. CDR3 length equals 13 residues. The CDR3 DNA reads as TGTGCCGTCAGGAACCAGGAGAACTATGGCTACACCTTC. Encoded protein: CAVRNQENYGYTF.